This T cell receptor beta chain derives from a study of STAT5B mutations in CD4+ large granular lymphocyte leukemia. Profiled with immunoSEQ multiplex PCR; TCRdb holds only in-frame clones, not every one. The table has over 45,000 clones, about 70% seen once; the top ten hold more than 1.5%. Buffy coats from healthy blood donors served as controls. This clone was recorded only once. This TCR derives from a human donor in good health. Sequencing was done on a sample of CD4+ T cells from blood buffy coats.

This CDR3 is CASKGQGGTEAFF. CDR3 nucleotides: TGCGCCAGCAAGGGACAGGGGGGAACTGAAGCTTTCTTT. The chain recombines TRBV10-2 with TRBJ1-1; TRBD1 agrees at 11 bases. Per the germline V gene, CDR1 is WSHSY and CDR2 is SAAADI. V lost 7 bases to trimming and J lost 5 bases; unmatched junction nucleotides: 3. The CDR3 is 13 amino acids.